This TCR beta chain was sequenced for a study of cytomegalovirus exposure and HLA in healthy donors (dated by TCRdb to 2017 to 2019). For context, the study as a whole: An earlier analysis of under 600 of the donors reported more than 250 Gb of sequence data and roughly 100 million unique TCR beta sequences from 150 million to 200 million T cells. A later genetic analysis used genome-wide SNP genotypes for 398 of the 666 donors, treating that subset as a discovery cohort. An earlier analysis of some 500 of the donors applied high-throughput TCR beta sequencing to assess whether each TCR beta V gene segment acted as functional or pseudogenic. Every repertoire in the discovery cohort had been generated on one and the same sequencing platform. Along with the approximately 700-subject first cohort, a separate validation cohort of about 110 different subjects was used. Of the roughly 400 genotyped donors, approximately 82% fell in the genetic ancestry cluster associated with self-reported Caucasian donors. Class I and class II HLA loci were covered by the typing at four-digit resolution. In the later analysis, no new phenotypic data were used to find candidate immune exposures; instead, reliance was placed on TCR beta sequences and their occurrence across donors. The study was designed to test whether signatures of past pathogen exposure could be identified by cataloging public T cell receptors. Among 300 to 450 genotyped donors of the cohort, an average of about 240,000 unique TCR beta nucleotide sequences were sequenced per donor, roughly 18% of them non-productive. Approximately 300 gigabases of sequencing data and 70 million to 100 million unique TCR sequences made up an early release that covered under 750 HLA-typed donors. The T cell repertoires of several hundred subjects were profiled by immunosequencing and related to cytomegalovirus serostatus. Because of strong linkage in the cohort, roughly 5 DR-DQ haplotypes were treated as single units for association and clustering. Typing coverage differed by locus: A, B, C, DRB1 and DQB1 were typed in roughly 620-630 donors, DQA1 in about 510, DPA1 in approximately 610, and DPB1 in 472. To predict cytomegalovirus infection status, the study brought together high-throughput TCR immunosequencing, statistical association of individual TCRs with disease status, and machine learning. Alongside the repertoire data, information on donor age, sex, ethnicity and CMV serostatus was compiled. A later analysis re-analyzed previously published TCR beta repertoires from 600 to 850 donors and added high-resolution HLA genotyping to study TCR occurrence patterns.

The germline V gene gives CDR1 as LGHNA and CDR2 as YNFKEQ. V loses 6 bases, J loses 0 bases, and the germline ends lie 15 bases apart. The CDR3 has 15 amino acids, counting the end cysteine and phenylalanine. The only DNA kept is the CDR3, 45 bases in frame from the first base. The cohort comprised 710 or so healthy bone marrow donors. At the time of sampling, all cohort members were nominally healthy, though unrecorded immune exposures were likely present. The donor tested CMV seropositive and was one of the 289 seropositive cohort members. A peripheral blood sample was provided by each donor, and peripheral blood mononuclear cells were used for TCR beta sequencing. Genomic DNA was extracted from the blood cell samples with the Qiagen DNeasy Blood Extraction Kit. The library was built by means of the immunoSEQ multiplex PCR assay. A mixture of 60 forward primers for TCR Vbeta segments and 13 reverse primers for TCR Jbeta segments was used in the multiplex PCR. The CDR3 region of rearranged TCR beta genes was amplified from genomic DNA with a multiplex PCR assay. The Illumina HiSeq System was used to sequence the amplified TCR beta libraries as 87-base-pair reads. Under the source paper's analysis protocol: A later analysis counted about 76 million unique TCR beta chains across the 666 repertoires, and roughly 9.9 million of these chains were shared by at least two donors. To remove PCR and sequencing errors, raw reads were error-corrected and collapsed into unique sequences using a nearest-neighbor algorithm that merged closely related sequences. Alignment of CDR3 sequences to IMGT reference sequences was used to assign V, D and J gene segments. For a sequence to be retained, a match of at least six nucleotides was required to both a V gene segment and a J gene segment. Rearrangements were classified as productive when the CDR3 lacked stop codons and remained in frame with V and J, and all other rearrangements were classified as non-productive. CDR3 was defined according to IMGT convention as the region running from the second conserved V-encoded cysteine to the conserved J-encoded phenylalanine. In an earlier analysis of roughly 580 of the donors, sequences lacking an unambiguous match to a single V gene segment were excluded. In an earlier analysis of approximately 560 of the donors, a V segment was called functional when productive rearrangements were above 56.7%, and segregating when the standard deviation between donors exceeded 5%. A statistical classification framework was developed to diagnose cytomegalovirus status using the catalog of TCR beta chain sequences. V and J gene assignment, in a later analysis, came from comparing TCR nucleotide sequences with IMGT/GENE-DB human TR gene sequences. Using the TCRdist pipeline, a later analysis assigned CDR3 sequences along with most-parsimonious VDJ recombination scenarios. In a later analysis, every TCR beta chain was defined by the combination of its CDR3 amino acid sequence and its V-gene family, and reads without a unique V-gene family were dropped. To address suspected cross-contamination and a sequencing artifact, a later analysis removed approximately 600 highly shared, low-generation-probability nucleotide sequences. A later analysis calculated a clonal expansion index for each public chain from normalized within-repertoire ranks of inferred template counts. In a later analysis, generation probabilities were computed with a VDJ recombination model fitted to out-of-frame rearrangements, and the resulting probabilities were checked against IGoR. In a later analysis, hypergeometric tests were used to score TCR-TCR, TCR-HLA and TCR-CMV co-occurrence, with a repertoire-size bias correction applied to TCR pairs. A later analysis estimated false discovery rates by permuting HLA or CMV assignments 20 times. In a later analysis, co-occurring TCRs were grouped with DBSCAN, and TCRdist sequence similarity was added when clustering was performed within HLA-allele-positive subsets. Repertoires with fewer than 30,000 or more than 120,000 public chains were left out of co-occurrence clustering, as were about five repertoires with anomalous nucleotide sharing. TCRdb stores this immuneACCESS table with in-frame sequences only. Part of the clones is absent; in the studies checked, under half of the shortfall reflects unresolved V genes, and no reason is known for the rest. The V and J calls and the clone size are those of that table, but D and trimming were determined from the DNA. The sample yields over 110,000 clones; about 84% were counted once. Clones ranked in the top ten supply about 6.8% of the sample.

General conclusions and limits of the study: Strong co-occurrence of HLA alleles, especially DR and DQ, made assigning TCR associations to individual alleles difficult. An earlier analysis of around 600 of the donors showed that most TCR beta V segments appeared in productive rearrangements either about 87% or about 30% of the time, which broadly matched IMGT annotations. Because the 87-base-pair reads could not distinguish some IMGT-functional V segments, including TRBV6-2 and TRBV6-3, those segments were excluded. According to a later genetic analysis, donors in an Asian-associated ancestry cluster had fewer N-insertions in productive TCRs than the approximately 610-donor mean. About 17 rarely observed V segments, including chromosome 9 orphons, were excluded from the earlier analysis of a few hundred of the donors because counts were too low. According to a later analysis, TCR association rates differed among HLA loci, with DRB1 alleles showing the most associated TCRs and HLA-C alleles showing the fewest. Immune exposure information for the cohort was limited to CMV serostatus. Most TCR sequences were seen in very few donors, while some public TCRs were found in many individuals. A few of the identified cytomegalovirus-associated TCR beta chains were confirmed in vitro to be specific for cytomegalovirus antigens. At a false discovery rate of 0.05, a later analysis linked about 16,000 TCR beta sequences to specific HLA alleles. In a later analysis, several top co-occurrence clusters were reported to appear linked to parvovirus B19, influenza, CMV and Epstein-Barr virus. The authors suggested that the approach could potentially be generalized to other disease states and immunological phenotypes. In the study, 150 to 200 TCR beta chains were listed as associated with cytomegalovirus. A later genetic analysis associated a missense DCLRE1C variant with V-gene and J-gene trimming of TCR beta chains, and an independent cohort replicated the association. HLA typing was unavailable for some donors at each locus, so association tests used only the typed subset. A further reported finding was that TCR beta sequences accurately predicted the HLA-A and HLA-B alleles for most subjects in the first cohort. Correlated functional status among segregating V segments might be attributable to linkage disequilibrium, but an unknown experimental factor could not be ruled out. Cytomegalovirus status was reported to be diagnosed by the classifier with high specificity and sensitivity in both the original and validation cohorts. A cluster of highly shared sequence variants was judged likely to be a technical artifact of the sequencing pipeline. Presence/absence analyses assumed roughly uniform sequencing depth across donors, an assumption that may not hold. According to a later analysis, most CMV-associated TCR beta chains appeared to be HLA-restricted, and the HLA associations seemed to be driven largely by CMV exposure. Compared with equally common non-associated chains, HLA-associated TCR beta chains in a later analysis were more clonally expanded and had lower generation probabilities. This cohort had only TCR beta chains sequenced, and the lack of alpha or paired-chain data limited which features could be detected.

This clone was counted only a few times. Its antigen is currently not known. Per-base qualities were not stored, and no clone one base away is much larger. The V gene is TRBV4-2 and the J gene is TRBJ2-7; a tentative D match to TRBD2 spans 6 bases. The source is a woman in her thirties or forties in good health and CMV-seropositive. Sequencing was carried out using PBMCs. Read as DNA, the sequence is TGTGCCAGCAGTTATCGCCGGGGAGGCTCCTACGAGCAGTACTTC. Its product reads: CASSYRRGGSYEQYF.